This T cell receptor (beta chain) was obtained from a study of OX40 agonist ivuxolimab in advanced cancers. Study results and caveats: Averaging showed that CD8+ T cells had more expanded clones than CD4+ did.

Collection of blood occurred at baseline, at cycle 4 day 1, and at cycle 7 day 1. Turning to this clone: Its target is not known.

This CDR3 contains 18 residues. V was pared by 2 bases and J by 0 bases, with 17 bases between. Germline CDR1 LGHNT, CDR2 FRNRAP. Generated by immunoSEQ multiplex PCR, the TCRdb table keeps only in-frame clones and is missing some. The top ten hold 4.5% to 7.5% of the sample, which has tens of thousands of clones, 75% to 95% seen once. The specimen was CD4+ or CD8+ T cells sorted from blood, collected in a trial of the OX40 agonist ivuxolimab. The receptor was isolated from an adult with an advanced solid tumor such as melanoma, head and neck, liver or kidney cancer. The gene calls are TRBV12-5 and TRBJ2-1; the D gene is possibly TRBD1 (5 bases). Here the CDR3 reads CASGLILRAEDSYNEQFF. The CDR3 nucleotides are TGTGCTAGTGGTTTGATCCTCAGGGCTGAGGACTCCTACAATGAGCAGTTCTTC.